This is a list of T cell receptor beta chains from one sample in a study of T cells in localized non-small cell lung cancer. Here immunoSEQ multiplex PCR was the method, and the copy in TCRdb shows in-frame clones only, minus some. The sample lists about 40,000 clones; around 86% were seen once. The starting material was peripheral blood, obtained before any cancer treatment. These receptors were obtained from a man aged 18-55 years with stage I lung adenocarcinoma. Each CDR3 is given with its conserved first and last residue. Only part of the rows carry a size: once, few, many, or a class if the clone is expanded.

clone_size	v_call	j_call	cdr3_aa
.	TRBV5-8	TRBJ2-3	CASSLALAGFTDTQYF
.	TRBV7-3	TRBJ1-2	CASSPGTGGFRGGYTF
once	TRBV5-4	TRBJ2-1	CASSSSPPSYNEQFF
.	TRBV7-2	TRBJ2-7	CASSLSGTELYYEQYF
.	TRBV29-1	TRBJ1-2	CSVYRVGGYTF
few	TRBV5-1	TRBJ1-1	CASSLGGNTEAFF
.	TRBV9	TRBJ2-1	CASSVGRERMRNEQFF
.	TRBV7-9	TRBJ2-3	CASSEGQGKDTQYF
.	TRBV5-1	TRBJ1-2	CASSSSGNYGYTF
.	TRBV6-5	TRBJ1-5	CASSTLDRGNQPQHF
.	TRBV13	TRBJ2-2	CASSTRAGKYTGELFF
.	TRBV5-4	TRBJ1-1	CASSTLQGREAFF
.	TRBV4-1	TRBJ2-1	CASSRGSGGGSYNEQFF
.	TRBV5-8	TRBJ1-2	CASSPKLTGGLPAGYGYTF
.	TRBV27	TRBJ2-5	CASSQSQERAETQYF
.	TRBV27	TRBJ2-1	CASSRTIPAYNEQFF
.	TRBV4-3	TRBJ1-2	CASSLGQAIANYGYTF
few	TRBV4-2	TRBJ2-4	CASSQTGVAKNIQYF
.	TRBV30	TRBJ1-6	CAWRGDNSPLHF
.	TRBV7-2	TRBJ1-2	CASSSGRGSGMKHGYTF
.	TRBV13	TRBJ1-2	CASSTSSPIPGQGSYGYTF
.	TRBV6-1	TRBJ1-5	CASSENYNQPQHF
.	TRBV7-2	TRBJ1-3	CASSLARTKGNTIYF
few	TRBV2	TRBJ1-6	CASSEAGGSSYNSPLHF
.	TRBV21-1	TRBJ1-2	CASSGDRVFNYGYTF
.	TRBV4-2	TRBJ2-5	CASSQVRTEGETQYF
.	TRBV9	TRBJ2-1	CASSTPPDPGPYNEQFF
.	TRBV6-4	TRBJ2-5	CASSARQGNQETQYF
.	TRBV4-3	TRBJ2-6	CASSQGKWKKTGRSTGANVLTF